Listed below are T cell receptor beta chains from one sample, sequenced in a study of blood T cell repertoires in COVID-19. Generated by immunoSEQ multiplex PCR, the TCRdb table keeps only in-frame clones and is missing some. Altogether about 50,000 clones are present, 90% being singletons, with the ten largest covering about 3.8%. Sequenced: peripheral blood. These receptors were obtained from a human donor in a cohort sampled during active COVID-19. Both conserved end residues are part of each CDR3. Fields, in order: clone size, D gene, V gene, J gene, CDR3 protein, CDR3 DNA. A D gene is named only where the DNA matches it firmly. Clone size is not always given. Where it is, it says once, few, many or a class for expanded clones.

>NA|TRBD1|TRBV11-2|TRBJ1-1
CASSLPDRAEAFF
TGTGCCAGCAGCTTACCCGACAGGGCTGAAGCTTTCTTT
>NA|NA|TRBV5-1|TRBJ2-7
CASGLSDNSYEQYF
TGCGCCAGCGGCCTTTCGGACAACTCCTACGAGCAGTACTTC
>NA|NA|TRBV5-1|TRBJ1-1
CASSLETGEAFF
TGCGCCAGCAGCTTGGAGACAGGCGAAGCTTTCTTT
>NA|TRBD1|TRBV6-1|TRBJ2-1
CASRETGTGGTRYNEQFF
TGTGCCAGCAGGGAAACCGGGACAGGGGGAACGCGATACAATGAGCAGTTCTTC
>NA|TRBD2|TRBV7-2|TRBJ2-1
CASSYSTGTSIDEQFF
TGTGCCAGCAGCTACTCCACCGGGACTAGTATCGATGAGCAGTTCTTC
>NA|TRBD1|TRBV4-2|TRBJ2-2
CASSEDRGNTGELFF
TGTGCCAGCAGCGAGGACAGGGGAAACACCGGGGAGCTGTTTTTT
>few|NA|TRBV7-3|TRBJ2-7
CASSLSPRDEQYF
TGTGCCAGCAGTCTGTCTCCCCGTGACGAGCAGTACTTC
>once|NA|TRBV2|TRBJ1-1
CASSEPGQANTEAFF
TGTGCCAGCAGTGAACCGGGACAAGCGAACACTGAAGCTTTCTTT
>once|TRBD2|TRBV5-1|TRBJ2-1
CASSSSGTRNNEQFF
TGCGCCAGCAGCTCGAGCGGGACCCGCAACAATGAGCAGTTCTTC
>NA|NA|TRBV3-1/TRBV3-2|TRBJ1-1
CASSQGTMINTEAFF
TGTGCCAGCAGCCAAGGAACTATGATAAACACTGAAGCTTTCTTT
>NA|NA|TRBV27|TRBJ1-2
CASSPSYNRGYGYTF
TGTGCCAGCAGCCCATCTTATAACCGAGGGTATGGCTACACCTTC
>NA|NA|TRBV6-5|TRBJ1-3
CASRSHDSGNTIYF
TGTGCCAGCAGATCACACGACTCTGGAAACACCATATATTTT
>NA|TRBD2|TRBV6-6|TRBJ2-1
CASSQFGTNYNEQFF
TGTGCCAGCAGTCAATTCGGGACTAACTACAATGAGCAGTTCTTC
>few|TRBD1|TRBV27|TRBJ2-2
CASSFVGTGIYNTGELFF
TGTGCCAGCAGTTTCGTGGGGACAGGGATATATAACACCGGGGAGCTGTTTTTT
>NA|NA|TRBV7-2|TRBJ2-1
CARRTGYNEQFF
TGTGCCAGGCGGACTGGGTACAATGAGCAGTTCTTC
>NA|NA|TRBV25-1|TRBJ2-5
CASSEGGWGGSVETQYF
TGTGCCAGCAGTGAAGGGGGATGGGGGGGCAGTGTGGAGACCCAGTACTTC
>NA|TRBD1|TRBV6-5|TRBJ2-7
CASWDRGIGEQYF
TGTGCCAGCTGGGACAGGGGTATTGGCGAGCAGTACTTC
>NA|TRBD1|TRBV6-5|TRBJ1-2
CASRDRDYGYTF
TGTGCCAGCCGGGACAGGGACTATGGCTACACCTTC
>NA|TRBD2|TRBV27|TRBJ2-7
CASSLRSSGHYEQYF
TGTGCCAGCAGTTTAAGGTCTAGCGGGCACTACGAGCAGTACTTC
>NA|TRBD2|TRBV7-9|TRBJ2-3
CASRTSGITDTQYF
TGTGCCAGTCGGACTAGCGGGATCACAGATACGCAGTATTTT
>NA|TRBD1|TRBV19|TRBJ1-4
CASSPSQGATNEKLFF
TGTGCCAGTAGTCCCTCCCAGGGGGCAACTAATGAAAAACTGTTTTTT
>NA|NA|TRBV21-1|TRBJ2-3
CARPLDSHTQYF
TGTGCCAGACCTTTGGACTCGCATACGCAGTATTTT
>NA|NA|TRBV10-3|TRBJ2-7
CAISAGESPYEQYF
TGTGCCATCAGTGCCGGGGAGTCCCCCTACGAGCAGTACTTC
>few|TRBD2|TRBV6-1|TRBJ2-7
CASSEEGSGSLEQYF
TGTGCCAGCAGTGAAGAGGGTAGCGGGAGTCTCGAGCAGTACTTC
>NA|NA|TRBV14|TRBJ2-7
CASSLAGLTYEQYF
TGTGCCAGCAGCCTCGCGGGGCTAACTTACGAGCAGTACTTC
>NA|TRBD1|TRBV5-1|TRBJ2-7
CASSPRTGSPEQYF
TGCGCCAGCAGCCCACGGACAGGGTCGCCCGAGCAGTACTTC
>NA|NA|TRBV30|TRBJ1-4
CAWGSSRGSNEKLFF
TGTGCCTGGGGTTCAAGTCGGGGGTCTAATGAAAAACTGTTTTTT
>NA|NA|TRBV6-6|TRBJ2-5
CASSPGGRGRETQYF
TGTGCCAGCAGCCCGGGGGGCAGGGGGCGCGAGACCCAGTACTTC
>once|NA|TRBV7-9|TRBJ1-3
CASSLVFGGEGFGNTIYF
TGTGCCAGCAGCTTAGTTTTCGGCGGGGAAGGCTTCGGAAACACCATATATTTT
>NA|TRBD2|TRBV9|TRBJ2-5
CASSRETQETQYF
TGTGCCAGCTCGCGGGAGACCCAAGAGACCCAGTACTTC
>NA|TRBD1|TRBV9|TRBJ2-7
CASSLTGGERTYEQYF
TGTGCCAGCAGCTTGACAGGGGGAGAAAGGACCTACGAGCAGTACTTC
>NA|TRBD1|TRBV7-8|TRBJ2-7
CASSLITGGYEQYF
TGTGCCAGCAGCTTAATCACAGGGGGGTACGAGCAGTACTTC
>NA|NA|TRBV2|TRBJ2-6
CASLRSSGANVLTF
TGTGCCAGCCTACGTAGCTCTGGGGCCAACGTCCTGACTTTC
>NA|NA|TRBV18|TRBJ2-7
CASSPEGYEQYF
TGTGCCAGCTCACCCGAGGGCTACGAGCAGTACTTC
>few|NA|TRBV9|TRBJ1-1
CASSAQGSHTEAFF
TGTGCCAGCAGCGCGCAGGGGTCCCACACTGAAGCTTTCTTT
>few|NA|TRBV5-1|TRBJ2-1
CASSVGTGRLAGVGEQFF
TGCGCCAGCAGCGTCGGGACAGGGAGGCTAGCGGGAGTCGGGGAGCAGTTCTTC
>NA|TRBD1|TRBV5-1|TRBJ1-2
CASSLLLDRGHGYTF
TGCGCCAGCAGCTTGTTACTCGACAGGGGACATGGCTACACCTTC
>NA|NA|TRBV29-1|TRBJ1-1
CSGSGADTEAFF
TGCAGCGGCTCAGGGGCGGACACTGAAGCTTTCTTT
>NA|NA|TRBV29-1|TRBJ2-3
CSVESGLGDTQYF
TGCAGCGTTGAATCCGGGTTGGGAGATACGCAGTATTTT
>NA|NA|TRBV19|TRBJ1-6
CASRTGLNNSPLHF
TGTGCCAGTAGAACGGGACTCAATAATTCACCCCTCCACTTT
>NA|NA|TRBV2|TRBJ2-7
CASSVLRDISYEQYF
TGTGCCAGCAGTGTTCTCCGGGACATTTCCTACGAGCAGTACTTC
>NA|TRBD1|TRBV18|TRBJ1-1
CASSGQGDTEAFF
TGTGCCAGCTCCGGACAGGGGGACACTGAAGCTTTCTTT
>NA|NA|TRBV5-1|TRBJ2-7
CASSFVPYEQYF
TGCGCCAGCAGCTTCGTCCCCTACGAGCAGTACTTC
>NA|TRBD1|TRBV28|TRBJ1-2
CASSWDSETYGYTF
TGTGCCAGCAGCTGGGACAGCGAAACCTATGGCTACACCTTC
>NA|NA|TRBV19|TRBJ1-2
CASSPQGPYGYTF
TGTGCCAGTAGCCCCCAGGGGCCCTATGGCTACACCTTC
>NA|NA|TRBV11-2|TRBJ2-1
CASSLGGGRSYNEQFF
TGTGCCAGCAGCTTGGGGGGAGGTCGCTCCTACAATGAGCAGTTCTTC
>NA|NA|TRBV4-1|TRBJ1-4
CASSSNRANEKLFF
TGCGCCAGCAGTTCAAACAGGGCAAATGAAAAACTGTTTTTT
>NA|TRBD1|TRBV11-3|TRBJ1-2
CASSADRAYGYTF
TGTGCCAGCAGCGCTGACAGGGCATATGGCTACACCTTC
>once|TRBD2|TRBV5-4|TRBJ2-6
CASSFGGAGANVLTF
TGTGCCAGCAGCTTTGGGGGGGCTGGGGCCAACGTCCTGACTTTC
>NA|TRBD2|TRBV7-9|TRBJ2-1
CASSIRISGKYEQFF
TGTGCCAGCAGTATACGGATTAGCGGGAAGTATGAGCAGTTCTTC